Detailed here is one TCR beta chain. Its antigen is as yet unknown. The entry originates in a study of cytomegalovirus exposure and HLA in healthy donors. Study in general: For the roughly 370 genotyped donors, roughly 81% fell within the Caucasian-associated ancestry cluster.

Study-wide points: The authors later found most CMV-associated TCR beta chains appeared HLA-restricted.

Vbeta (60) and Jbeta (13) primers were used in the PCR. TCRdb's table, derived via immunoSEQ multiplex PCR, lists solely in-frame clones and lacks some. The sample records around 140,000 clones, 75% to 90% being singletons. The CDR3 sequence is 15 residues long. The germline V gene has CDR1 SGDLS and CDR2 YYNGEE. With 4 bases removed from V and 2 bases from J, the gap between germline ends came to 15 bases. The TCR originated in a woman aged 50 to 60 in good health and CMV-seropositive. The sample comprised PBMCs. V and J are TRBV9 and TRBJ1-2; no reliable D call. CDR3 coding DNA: TGTGCCAGCAGCCCACAGACCACTTACAACTATGGCTACACCTTC. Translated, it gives CASSPQTTYNYGYTF. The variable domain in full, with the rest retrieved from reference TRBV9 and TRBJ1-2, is DSGVTQTPKHLITATGQRVTLRCSPRSGDLSVYWYQQSLDQGLQFLIQYYNGEERAKGNILERFSAQQFPDLHSELNLSSLELGDSALYFCASSPQTTYNYGYTFGSGTRLTVV.